The table lists the clone carrying this T cell receptor (beta chain) with a few counts. The antigen is not known. Germline V lookup: CDR1 SGHAT, CDR2 FQNNGV. CDR3 length: 14 amino acids. V lost 5 bases to trimming and J lost 2 bases, with 11 bases between them. TCRB transcripts that were expressed got sequenced, as all of the isolated RNA had been reverse transcribed. Measured with immunoSEQ multiplex PCR; TCRdb has only the in-frame clones, and not every one. The sample carries about 900,000 clones, 15% to 20% recorded once. The data originate from a study of beta chain features in type 1 diabetes. At the level of the study: Investigators examined approximately 100,000,000 sorted cells across all samples. Whole-study findings and limits: For type 1 diabetes patients, VDJ junctions showed fewer insertions and more deletions. Overrepresentation of cells with high TCR expression could result from cDNA sequencing.

The sample consisted of naive CD4+ T cells from blood. The source of this sequence is a woman aged 18-30 years in good health. The chain carries TRBV11-2 and TRBJ2-3; D gene unclear. The CDR3 bases are TGTGCCAGCAGCCCGCGGCGCGACACAGATACGCAGTATTTT. Translated, it gives CASSPRRDTDTQYF.